This record covers a single T cell receptor beta chain. Its antigen is not known. CDR3 length: 14 amino acids. The V gene end was trimmed by 6 bases and the J gene end by 2 bases; junction bases not matched to a gene: 7. Looked up from germline, CDR1 is SQVTM and CDR2 is ANQGSEA. Unrecorded immune exposure was likely among donors, who were nominally healthy when sampled. This sample is part of a study of cytomegalovirus exposure and HLA in healthy donors. Study background: Across almost 400 genotyped donors, roughly 80% landed in the Caucasian-associated ancestry cluster.

Regarding the study as a whole: Presence/absence analyses rested on an assumption that sequencing depth was roughly uniform across donors. In a later analysis, HLA-associated beta chains showed higher expansion and lower generation probabilities than comparable chains.

This PCR relied on a set of 60 Vbeta primers and 13 Jbeta primers. The protocol was immunoSEQ multiplex PCR, while the TCRdb copy is restricted to in-frame clones and leaves out a portion. The sample consists of fewer than 90,000 clones, about 80% of them appearing once. This sequence originates from a male donor in good health and CMV-seronegative. The sequenced material came from PBMCs. This chain links TRBV29-1 with TRBJ2-3, with TRBD1 identical over 8 bases. The CDR3: CSVGQGGVTDTQYF. The CDR3 DNA reads TGCAGCGTCGGACAGGGTGGGGTCACAGATACGCAGTATTTT.